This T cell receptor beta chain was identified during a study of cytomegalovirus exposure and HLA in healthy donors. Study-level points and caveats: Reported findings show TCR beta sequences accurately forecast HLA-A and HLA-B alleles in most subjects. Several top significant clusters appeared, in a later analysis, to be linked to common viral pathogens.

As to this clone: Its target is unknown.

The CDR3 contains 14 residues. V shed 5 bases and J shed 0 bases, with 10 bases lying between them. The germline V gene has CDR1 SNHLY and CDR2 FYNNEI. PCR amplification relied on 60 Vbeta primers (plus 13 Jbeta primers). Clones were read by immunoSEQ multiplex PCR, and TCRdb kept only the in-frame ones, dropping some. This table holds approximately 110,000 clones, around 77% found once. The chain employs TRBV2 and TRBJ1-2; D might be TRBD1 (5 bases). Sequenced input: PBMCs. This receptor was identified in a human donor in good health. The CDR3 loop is CASSSDRTNYGYTF. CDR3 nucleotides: TGTGCCAGCAGTTCAGACAGAACTAACTATGGCTACACCTTC.